This T cell receptor beta chain is drawn from a study of T cells in localized non-small cell lung cancer. Libraries were prepared by immunoSEQ multiplex PCR; TCRdb keeps only in-frame clonotypes and omits some of them. Of 45,000 to 60,000 clones listed, about four fifths are singletons. Points from the study as a whole: It remains possible that heterogeneity exists, since only one tumor region was sequenced. Overall survival was longer when the density of T cells in the blood was higher. Uninvolved adjacent lung had more T cell clonality than any other tissue, topping tumor. A median of approximately 50 clones ranked among the top 100 in tumor appeared in adjacent lung.

As to this clone: Its antigen is unknown.

Trimming left V 0 bases short and J 4 bases short, with 10 bases between. Per germline, CDR1 SGHRS and CDR2 YFSETQ. The CDR3 spans 14 residues. This sequence originates from a female donor of 60 years or more with stage II squamous cell lung carcinoma. The chain is built from TRBV5-1 and TRBJ1-1; D gene ambiguous. Sequencing used peripheral blood, obtained before any cancer treatment. DNA of the CDR3: TGCGCCAGCAGCTTGGGGGGAACTCGCACTGAAGCTTTCTTT. Amino acid sequence: CASSLGGTRTEAFF. Using reference TRBV5-1 and TRBJ1-1 for the parts outside the CDR3, the full variable domain is KAGVTQTPRYLIKTRGQQVTLSCSPISGHRSVSWYQQTPGQGLQFLFEYFSETQRNKGNFPGRFSGRQFSNSRSEMNVSTLELGDSALYLCASSLGGTRTEAFFGQGTRLTVV.